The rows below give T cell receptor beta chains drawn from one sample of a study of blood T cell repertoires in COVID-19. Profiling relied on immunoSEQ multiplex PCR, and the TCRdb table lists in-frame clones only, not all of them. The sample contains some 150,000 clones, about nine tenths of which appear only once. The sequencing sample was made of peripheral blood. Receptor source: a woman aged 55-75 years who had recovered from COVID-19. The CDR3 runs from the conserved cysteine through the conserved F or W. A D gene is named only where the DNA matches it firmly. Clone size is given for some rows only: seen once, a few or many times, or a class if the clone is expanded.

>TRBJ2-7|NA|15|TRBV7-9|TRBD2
CASSPRGGGYTEQYF
TGTGCCAGCAGCCCCCGCGGCGGGGGGTACACCGAGCAGTACTTC
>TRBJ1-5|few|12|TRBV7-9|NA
CASSLNAEPQHF
TGTGCCAGCAGCTTGAACGCGGAGCCCCAGCATTTT
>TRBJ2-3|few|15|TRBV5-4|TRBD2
CASRFSGGATDTQYF
TGTGCCAGCAGGTTTAGCGGGGGGGCAACAGATACGCAGTATTTT
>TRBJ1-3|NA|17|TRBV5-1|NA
CASSLRGPSSSGNTIYF
TGCGCCAGCAGCTTGCGCGGCCCCTCATCCTCTGGAAACACCATATATTTT
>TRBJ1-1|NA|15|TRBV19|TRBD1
CASQDAQGARTEAFF
TGTGCCAGTCAAGACGCACAGGGGGCGCGAACTGAAGCTTTCTTT
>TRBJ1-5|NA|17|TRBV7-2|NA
CASSPGSRTYSNQPQHF
TGTGCCAGCAGCCCTGGAAGCCGGACTTATAGCAATCAGCCCCAGCATTTT
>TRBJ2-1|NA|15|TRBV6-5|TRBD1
CASSILPTGLGEQFF
TGTGCCAGCAGCATCCTTCCGACAGGGCTGGGTGAGCAGTTCTTC
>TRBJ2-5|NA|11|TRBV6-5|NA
CASSFGETQYF
TGTGCCAGCAGTTTCGGGGAGACCCAGTACTTC
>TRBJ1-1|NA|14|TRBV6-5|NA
CASSPLGGYTEAFF
TGTGCCAGCAGTCCACTCGGAGGGTACACTGAAGCTTTCTTT
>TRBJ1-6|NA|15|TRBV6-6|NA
CASSSPGSYNSPLHF
TGTGCCAGCAGCTCCCCCGGCTCCTATAATTCACCCCTCCACTTT
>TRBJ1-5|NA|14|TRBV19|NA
CASSIQGSNQPQHF
TGTGCCAGTAGTATCCAGGGAAGCAATCAGCCCCAGCATTTT
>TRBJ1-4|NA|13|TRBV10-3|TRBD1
CAIRQGAGEKLFF
TGTGCCATCCGACAGGGAGCGGGTGAAAAACTGTTTTTT
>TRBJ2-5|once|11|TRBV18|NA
CASSGQETQYF
TGTGCCAGCTCCGGGCAAGAGACCCAGTACTTC
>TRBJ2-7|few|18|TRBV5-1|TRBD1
CASSFGRQGETITYEQYF
TGCGCCAGCAGCTTCGGCAGACAGGGGGAGACCATAACCTACGAGCAGTACTTC
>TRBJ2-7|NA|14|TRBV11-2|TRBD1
CASSLGQGNDEQYF
TGTGCCAGCAGCCTGGGACAGGGGAACGACGAGCAGTACTTC
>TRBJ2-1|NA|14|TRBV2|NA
CASCEQNGYNEQFF
TGTGCCAGCTGCGAACAGAACGGCTACAATGAGCAGTTCTTC
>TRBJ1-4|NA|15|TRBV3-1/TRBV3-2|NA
CASSPSGVSNEKLFF
TGTGCCAGCAGCCCCTCCGGGGTCTCTAATGAAAAACTGTTTTTT
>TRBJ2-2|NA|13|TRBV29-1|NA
CSGGTRNTGELFF
TGCAGCGGCGGGACGAGGAACACCGGGGAGCTGTTTTTT
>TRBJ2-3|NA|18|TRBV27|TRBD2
CASSLQNEAGGRTYTQYF
TGTGCCAGCAGTTTACAGAATGAAGCGGGGGGGCGTACATATACGCAGTATTTT
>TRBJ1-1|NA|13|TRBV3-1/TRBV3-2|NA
CASSQQGFTEAFF
TGTGCCAGCAGCCAACAGGGGTTCACTGAAGCTTTCTTT